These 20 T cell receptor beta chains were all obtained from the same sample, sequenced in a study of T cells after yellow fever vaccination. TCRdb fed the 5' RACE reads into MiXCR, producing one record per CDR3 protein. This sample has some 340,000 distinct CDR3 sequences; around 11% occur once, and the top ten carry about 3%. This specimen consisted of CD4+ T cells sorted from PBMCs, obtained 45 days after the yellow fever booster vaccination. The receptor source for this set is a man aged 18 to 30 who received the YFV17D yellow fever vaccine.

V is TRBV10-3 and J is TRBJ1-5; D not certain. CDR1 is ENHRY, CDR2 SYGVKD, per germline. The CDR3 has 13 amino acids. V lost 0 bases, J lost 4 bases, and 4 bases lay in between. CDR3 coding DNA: TGTGCCATCAGTGAGTCAAGGAATCAGCCCCAGCATTTT. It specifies CAISESRNQPQHF.

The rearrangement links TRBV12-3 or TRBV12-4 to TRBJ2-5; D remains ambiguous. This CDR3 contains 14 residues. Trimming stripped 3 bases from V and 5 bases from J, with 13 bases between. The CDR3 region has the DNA TGTGCCAGCAGTTTTTTAATGGGTGCGGAGACCCAGTACTTC. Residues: CASSFLMGAETQYF.

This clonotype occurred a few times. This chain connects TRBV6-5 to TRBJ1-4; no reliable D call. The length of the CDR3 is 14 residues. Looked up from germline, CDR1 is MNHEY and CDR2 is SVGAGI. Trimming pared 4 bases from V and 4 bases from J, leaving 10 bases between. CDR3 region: CASSLRQINEKLFF. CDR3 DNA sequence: TGTGCCAGCAGTTTACGACAAATTAATGAAAAACTGTTTTTT.

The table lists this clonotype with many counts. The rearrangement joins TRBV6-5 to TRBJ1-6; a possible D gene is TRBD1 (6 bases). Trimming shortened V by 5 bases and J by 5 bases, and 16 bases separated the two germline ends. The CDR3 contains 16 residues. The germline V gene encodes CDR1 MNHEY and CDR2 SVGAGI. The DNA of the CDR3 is TGTGCCAGCAGTCAGGGGCTAGGGGAGAATAATTCACCCCTCCACTTT. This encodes CASSQGLGENNSPLHF.

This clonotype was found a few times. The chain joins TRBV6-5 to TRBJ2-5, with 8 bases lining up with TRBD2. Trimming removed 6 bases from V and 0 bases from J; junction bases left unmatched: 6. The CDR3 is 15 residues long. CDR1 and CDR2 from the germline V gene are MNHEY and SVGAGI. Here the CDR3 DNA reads TGTGCCAGCAGAAGGACTAGCCAGTACCAAGAGACCCAGTACTTC. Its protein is CASRRTSQYQETQYF.

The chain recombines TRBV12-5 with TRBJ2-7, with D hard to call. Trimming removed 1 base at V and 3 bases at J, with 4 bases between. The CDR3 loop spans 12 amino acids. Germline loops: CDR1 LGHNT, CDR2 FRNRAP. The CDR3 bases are TGTGCTAGTGGTTTGGGCGGCTACGAGCAGTACTTC. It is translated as CASGLGGYEQYF.

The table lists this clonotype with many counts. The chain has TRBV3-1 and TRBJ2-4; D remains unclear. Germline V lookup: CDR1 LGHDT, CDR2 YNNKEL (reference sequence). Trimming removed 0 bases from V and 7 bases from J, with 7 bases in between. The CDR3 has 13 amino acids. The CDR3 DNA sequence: TGTGCCAGCAGCCAAGACAGGCGGAACATTCAGTACTTC. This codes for CASSQDRRNIQYF.

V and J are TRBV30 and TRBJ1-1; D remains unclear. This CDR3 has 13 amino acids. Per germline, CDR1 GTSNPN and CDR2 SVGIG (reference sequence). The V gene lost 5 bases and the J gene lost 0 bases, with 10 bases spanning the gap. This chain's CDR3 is CAWGENMNTEAFF. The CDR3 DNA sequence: TGTGCCTGGGGGGAGAATATGAACACTGAAGCTTTCTTT.

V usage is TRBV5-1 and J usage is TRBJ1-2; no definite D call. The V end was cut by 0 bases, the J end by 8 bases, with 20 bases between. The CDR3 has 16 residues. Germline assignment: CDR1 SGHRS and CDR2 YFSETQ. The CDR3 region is CASSLGFWTGSAGYTF. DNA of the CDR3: TGCGCCAGCAGCTTGGGTTTCTGGACCGGGAGCGCCGGCTACACCTTC.

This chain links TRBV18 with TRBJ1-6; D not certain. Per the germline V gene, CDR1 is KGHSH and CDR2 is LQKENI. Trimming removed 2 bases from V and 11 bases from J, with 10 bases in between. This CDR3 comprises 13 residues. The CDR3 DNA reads TGTGCCAGCTCACCAGAACCCCGGCCACCCCTCCACTTT. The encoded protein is CASSPEPRPPLHF.

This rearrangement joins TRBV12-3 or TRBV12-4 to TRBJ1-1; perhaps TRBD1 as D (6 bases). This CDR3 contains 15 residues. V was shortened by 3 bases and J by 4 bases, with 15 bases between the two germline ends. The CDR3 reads CASSFLGRGGTEAFF. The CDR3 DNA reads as TGTGCCAGCAGTTTTCTGGGCAGGGGTGGCACTGAAGCTTTCTTT.

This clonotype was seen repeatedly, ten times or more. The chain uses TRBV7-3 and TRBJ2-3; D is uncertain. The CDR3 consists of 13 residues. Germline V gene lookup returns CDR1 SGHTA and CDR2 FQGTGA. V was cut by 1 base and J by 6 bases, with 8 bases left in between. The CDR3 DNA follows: TGTGCCAGCAGCTTAAGTCCCCTCGATACGCAGTATTTT. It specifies CASSLSPLDTQYF.

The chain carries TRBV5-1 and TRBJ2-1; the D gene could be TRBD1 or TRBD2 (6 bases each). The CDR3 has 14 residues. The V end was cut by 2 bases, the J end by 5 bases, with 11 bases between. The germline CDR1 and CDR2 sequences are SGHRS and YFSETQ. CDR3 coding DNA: TGCGCCAGCAGCTTAAGGAGGGGGGACAATGAGCAGTTCTTC. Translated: CASSLRRGDNEQFF.

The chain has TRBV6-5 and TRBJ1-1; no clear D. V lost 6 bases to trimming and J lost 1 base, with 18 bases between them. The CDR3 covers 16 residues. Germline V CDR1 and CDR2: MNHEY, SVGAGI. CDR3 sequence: CASRPLAAQGNTEAFF. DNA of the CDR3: TGTGCCAGCAGGCCCCTAGCGGCCCAAGGGAACACTGAAGCTTTCTTT.

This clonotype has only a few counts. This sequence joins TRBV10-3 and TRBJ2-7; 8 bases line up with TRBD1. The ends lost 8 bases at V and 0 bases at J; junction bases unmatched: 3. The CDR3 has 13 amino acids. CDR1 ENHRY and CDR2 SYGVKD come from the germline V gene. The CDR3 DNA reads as TGTGCCATCGGGACAGGAAGCTCCTACGAGCAGTACTTC. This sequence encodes CAIGTGSSYEQYF.

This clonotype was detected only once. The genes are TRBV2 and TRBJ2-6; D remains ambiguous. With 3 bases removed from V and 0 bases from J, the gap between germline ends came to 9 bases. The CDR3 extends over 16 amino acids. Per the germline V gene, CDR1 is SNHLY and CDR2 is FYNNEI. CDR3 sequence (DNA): TGTGCCAGCAGTGAGGCAGGTAACTCTGGGGCCAACGTCCTGACTTTC. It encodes CASSEAGNSGANVLTF.

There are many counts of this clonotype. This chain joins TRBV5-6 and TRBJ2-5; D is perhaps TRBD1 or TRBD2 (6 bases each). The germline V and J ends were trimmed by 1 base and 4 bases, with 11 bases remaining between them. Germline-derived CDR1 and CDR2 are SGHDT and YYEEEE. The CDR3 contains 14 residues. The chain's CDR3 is CASSLRGRSETQYF. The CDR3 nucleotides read TGTGCCAGCAGCTTGCGGGGGCGTTCAGAGACCCAGTACTTC.

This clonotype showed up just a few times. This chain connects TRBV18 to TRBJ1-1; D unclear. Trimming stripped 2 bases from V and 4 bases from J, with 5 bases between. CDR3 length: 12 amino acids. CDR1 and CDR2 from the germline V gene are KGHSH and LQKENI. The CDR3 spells CASSPGVTEAFF. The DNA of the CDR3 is TGTGCCAGCTCACCAGGGGTCACTGAAGCTTTCTTT.

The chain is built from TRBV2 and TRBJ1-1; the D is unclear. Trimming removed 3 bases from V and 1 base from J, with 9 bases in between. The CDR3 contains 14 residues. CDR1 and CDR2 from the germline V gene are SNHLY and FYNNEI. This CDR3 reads CASSDRVGNTEAFF. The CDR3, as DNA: TGTGCCAGCAGTGATCGGGTCGGGAACACTGAAGCTTTCTTT.

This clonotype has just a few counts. This chain's CDR3 is CASSLGQGDGTLHF. DNA for the CDR3: TGTGCCAGCAGTTTGGGGCAGGGGGACGGGACCCTCCACTTT. V is TRBV12-3 or TRBV12-4 and J is TRBJ1-6, with 7 bases aligning to TRBD1. V was clipped by 3 bases and J by 14 bases; unmatched bases: 10. The CDR3 is 14 residues long.